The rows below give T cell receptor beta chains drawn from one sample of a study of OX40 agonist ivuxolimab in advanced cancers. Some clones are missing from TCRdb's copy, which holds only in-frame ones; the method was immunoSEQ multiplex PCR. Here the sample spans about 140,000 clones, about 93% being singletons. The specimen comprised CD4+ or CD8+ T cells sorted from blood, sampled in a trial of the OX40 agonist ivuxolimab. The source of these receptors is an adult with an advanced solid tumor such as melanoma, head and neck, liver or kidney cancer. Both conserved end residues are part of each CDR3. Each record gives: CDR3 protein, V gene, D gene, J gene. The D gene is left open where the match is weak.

CASSSRLALIHEQYF | TRBV7-6 | TRBD2 | TRBJ2-7
CASSDGLAGYNEQFF | TRBV27 | TRBD2 | TRBJ2-1
CASSYGAKETQYF | TRBV6-6 | - | TRBJ2-5
CASSLSPGFSRDTEAFF | TRBV27 | - | TRBJ1-1
CASSQVSLLSSGNTIYF | TRBV4-2 | - | TRBJ1-3
CASSLDRGRASSYNEQFF | TRBV7-9 | - | TRBJ2-1
CASSMLGAAAHGYTF | TRBV19 | - | TRBJ1-2
CASSLAVGDETQYF | TRBV5-1 | - | TRBJ2-5
CASSPTLNTEAFF | TRBV18 | - | TRBJ1-1
CASSPGQGGEKLFF | TRBV7-2 | TRBD1 | TRBJ1-4
CASSFTGRTEAFF | TRBV11-3 | - | TRBJ1-1
CASLLRSGWWTKNIQYF | TRBV5-6 | - | TRBJ2-4
CASRQGRDDTQYF | TRBV6-5 | - | TRBJ2-3
CASNRDNEQFF | TRBV9 | - | TRBJ2-1
CASGLDPLFGAEQYF | TRBV12-5 | - | TRBJ2-7
CASSFQPGTGEGAFF | TRBV5-1 | TRBD1 | TRBJ1-1
CASSEDPYNEQFF | TRBV6-1 | - | TRBJ2-1
CASSVADTQYF | TRBV19 | - | TRBJ2-3
CASSLPHGTARATDTQYF | TRBV5-6 | - | TRBJ2-3
CASSPGRAGELFF | TRBV18 | - | TRBJ2-2
CASSLGGGQGDEQYF | TRBV7-2 | TRBD1 | TRBJ2-7
CASSWTGNTGELFF | TRBV7-8 | TRBD1 | TRBJ2-2
CASRGGASGANVLTF | TRBV28 | TRBD2 | TRBJ2-6
CASSQDGYRGEQYF | TRBV4-1 | TRBD1 | TRBJ2-7
CSVRRDRADEQYF | TRBV29-1 | - | TRBJ2-7
CASSLEAMSSYNEQFF | TRBV11-3 | - | TRBJ2-1
CASSPPGLAGAHEQYF | TRBV18 | TRBD2 | TRBJ2-7
CASSDTVDTQYF | TRBV10-1 | - | TRBJ2-3
CASSYAGADTQYF | TRBV11-3 | - | TRBJ2-3
CASSPGSPSNQPQHF | TRBV18 | - | TRBJ1-5